The present TCR beta chain was sequenced within a study of fetal regulatory T cell absence and autoimmunity. Comments on this clone: Antigen: not known.

Germline V lookup: CDR1 MNHEY, CDR2 SMNVEV (reference sequence). There are 12 residues in the CDR3. Unmatched junction bases numbered 2, after V lost 9 bases and J lost 4 bases. Profiled with immunoSEQ multiplex PCR; TCRdb holds only in-frame clones, not every one. This table holds about 43,000 clones, just under 85% found once. Study outcomes and limitations: Pancreas TCRs were oligoclonally enriched versus cord blood, some clones over 85-fold.

Sequencing was done on a sample of cord blood. The V and J genes are TRBV27 and TRBJ1-1; 10 nucleotides match TRBD1. This sequence was found in a newborn boy with IPEX syndrome. DNA of the CDR3: TGTGCCAGTAGGACAGGGGGCACTGAAGCTTTCTTT. Encoded protein: CASRTGGTEAFF.